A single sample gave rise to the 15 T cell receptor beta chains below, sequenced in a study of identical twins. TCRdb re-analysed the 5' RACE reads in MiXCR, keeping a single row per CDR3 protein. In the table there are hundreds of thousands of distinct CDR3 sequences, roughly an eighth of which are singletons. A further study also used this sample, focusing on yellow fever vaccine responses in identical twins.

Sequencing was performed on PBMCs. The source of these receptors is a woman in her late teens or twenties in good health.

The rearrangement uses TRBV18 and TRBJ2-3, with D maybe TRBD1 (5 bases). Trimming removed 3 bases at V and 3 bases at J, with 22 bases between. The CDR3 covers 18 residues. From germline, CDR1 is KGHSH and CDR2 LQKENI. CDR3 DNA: TGTGCCAGCTCACCGATTAAAAAGGGGTTGCTGAGTACAGATACGCAGTATTTT. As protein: CASSPIKKGLLSTDTQYF. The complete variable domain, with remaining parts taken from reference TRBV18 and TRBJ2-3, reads NAGVMQNPRHLVRRRGQEARLRCSPMKGHSHVYWYRQLPEEGLKFMVYLQKENIIDESGMPKERFSAEFPKEGPSILRIQQVVRGDSAAYFCASSPIKKGLLSTDTQYFGPGTRLTVL.

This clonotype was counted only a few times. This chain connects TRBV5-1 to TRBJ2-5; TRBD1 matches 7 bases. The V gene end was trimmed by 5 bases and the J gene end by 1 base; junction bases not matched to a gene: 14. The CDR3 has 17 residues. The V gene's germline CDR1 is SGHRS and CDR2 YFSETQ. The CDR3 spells CASSGGQYWVAQETQYF. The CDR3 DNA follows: TGCGCCAGCAGTGGGGGACAGTACTGGGTGGCCCAAGAGACCCAGTACTTC.

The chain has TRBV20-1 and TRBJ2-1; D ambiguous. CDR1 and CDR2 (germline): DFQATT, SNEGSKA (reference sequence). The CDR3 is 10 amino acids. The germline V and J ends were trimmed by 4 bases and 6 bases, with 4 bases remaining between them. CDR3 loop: CSATPNEQFF. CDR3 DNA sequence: TGCAGTGCTACACCCAATGAGCAGTTCTTC.

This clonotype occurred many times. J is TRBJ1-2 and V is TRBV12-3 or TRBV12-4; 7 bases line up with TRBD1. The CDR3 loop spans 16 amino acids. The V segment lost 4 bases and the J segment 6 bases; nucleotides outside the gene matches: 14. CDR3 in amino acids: CASSSDPQGVWDGYTF. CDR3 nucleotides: TGTGCCAGCAGTTCCGACCCCCAGGGGGTTTGGGATGGCTACACCTTC.

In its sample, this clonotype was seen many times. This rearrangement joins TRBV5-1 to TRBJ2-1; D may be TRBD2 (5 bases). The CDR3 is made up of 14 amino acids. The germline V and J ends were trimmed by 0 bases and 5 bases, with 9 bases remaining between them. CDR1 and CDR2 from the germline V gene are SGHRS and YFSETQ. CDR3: CASSLERQNNEQFF. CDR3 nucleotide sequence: TGCGCCAGCAGCTTGGAGCGGCAGAACAATGAGCAGTTCTTC. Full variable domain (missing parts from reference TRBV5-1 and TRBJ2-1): KAGVTQTPRYLIKTRGQQVTLSCSPISGHRSVSWYQQTPGQGLQFLFEYFSETQRNKGNFPGRFSGRQFSNSRSEMNVSTLELGDSALYLCASSLERQNNEQFFGPGTRLTVL.

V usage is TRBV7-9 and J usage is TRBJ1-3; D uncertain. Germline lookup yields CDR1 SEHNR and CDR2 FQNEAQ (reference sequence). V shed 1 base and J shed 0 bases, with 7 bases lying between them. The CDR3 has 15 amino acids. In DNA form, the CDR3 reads TGTGCCAGCAGCTTAGTTCTGCTCTCTGGAAACACCATATATTTT. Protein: CASSLVLLSGNTIYF.

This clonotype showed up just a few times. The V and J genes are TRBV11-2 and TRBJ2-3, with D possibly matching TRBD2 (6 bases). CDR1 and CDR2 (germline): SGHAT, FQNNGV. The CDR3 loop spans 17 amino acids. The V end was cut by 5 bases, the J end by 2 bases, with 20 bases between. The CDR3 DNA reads TGTGCCAGCAGCAATAGGCCGGGACTGCATCACACAGATACGCAGTATTTT. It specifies CASSNRPGLHHTDTQYF.

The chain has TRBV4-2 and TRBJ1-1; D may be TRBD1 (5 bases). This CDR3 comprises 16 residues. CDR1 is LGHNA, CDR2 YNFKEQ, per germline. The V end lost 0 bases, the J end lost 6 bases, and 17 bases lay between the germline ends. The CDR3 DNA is TGTGCCAGCAGCCAAGATCTGACAGCGGTACGACCTGAAGCTTTCTTT. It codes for CASSQDLTAVRPEAFF.

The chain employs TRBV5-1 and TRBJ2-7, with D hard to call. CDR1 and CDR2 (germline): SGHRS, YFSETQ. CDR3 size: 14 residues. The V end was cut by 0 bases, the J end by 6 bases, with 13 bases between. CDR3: CASSLVAGTSEQYF. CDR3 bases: TGCGCCAGCAGCTTGGTGGCCGGCACCAGCGAGCAGTACTTC.

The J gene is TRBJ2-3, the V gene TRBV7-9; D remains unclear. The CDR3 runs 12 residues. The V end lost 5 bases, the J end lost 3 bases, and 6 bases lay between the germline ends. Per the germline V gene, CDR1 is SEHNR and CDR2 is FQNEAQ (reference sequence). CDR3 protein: CASSPMTDTQYF. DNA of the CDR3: TGTGCCAGCAGCCCTATGACAGATACGCAGTATTTT. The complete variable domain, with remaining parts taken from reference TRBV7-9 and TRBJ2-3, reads DTGVSQNPRHKITKRGQNVTFRCDPISEHNRLYWYRQTLGQGPEFLTYFQNEAQLEKSRLLSDRFSAERPKGSFSTLEIQRTEQGDSAMYLCASSPMTDTQYFGPGTRLTVL.

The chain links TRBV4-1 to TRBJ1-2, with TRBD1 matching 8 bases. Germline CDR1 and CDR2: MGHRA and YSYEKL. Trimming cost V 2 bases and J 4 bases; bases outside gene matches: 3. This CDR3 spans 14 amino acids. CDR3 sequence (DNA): TGCGCCAGCAGCCAAAGACAGGGGCTCTATGGCTACACCTTC. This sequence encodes CASSQRQGLYGYTF.

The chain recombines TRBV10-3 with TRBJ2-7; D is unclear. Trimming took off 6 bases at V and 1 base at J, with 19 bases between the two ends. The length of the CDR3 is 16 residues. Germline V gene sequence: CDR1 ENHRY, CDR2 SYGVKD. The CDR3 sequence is CAISPSSGKGSYEQYV. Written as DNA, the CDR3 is TGTGCCATCAGCCCATCATCGGGTAAAGGGTCCTACGAGCAGTACGTC.

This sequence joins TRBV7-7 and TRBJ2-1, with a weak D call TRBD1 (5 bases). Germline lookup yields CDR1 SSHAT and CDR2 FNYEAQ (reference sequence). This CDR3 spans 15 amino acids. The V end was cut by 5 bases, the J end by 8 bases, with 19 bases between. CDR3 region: CASSQGSSRRDEQFF. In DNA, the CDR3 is TGTGCCAGCAGCCAGGGTTCCTCGAGACGGGATGAGCAGTTCTTC. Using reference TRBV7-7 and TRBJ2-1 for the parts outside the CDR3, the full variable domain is GAGVSQSPRYKVTKRGQDVTLRCDPISSHATLYWYQQALGQGPEFLTYFNYEAQPDKSGLPSDRFSAERPEGSISTLTIQRTEQRDSAMYRCASSQGSSRRDEQFFGPGTRLTVL.

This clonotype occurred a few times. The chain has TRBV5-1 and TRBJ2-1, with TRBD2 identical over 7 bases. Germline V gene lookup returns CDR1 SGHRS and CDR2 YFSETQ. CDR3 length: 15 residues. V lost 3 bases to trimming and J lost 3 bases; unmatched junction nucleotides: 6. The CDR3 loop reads CASSSAGDNYNEQFF. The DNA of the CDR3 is TGCGCCAGCAGCTCGGCGGGGGATAACTACAATGAGCAGTTCTTC.

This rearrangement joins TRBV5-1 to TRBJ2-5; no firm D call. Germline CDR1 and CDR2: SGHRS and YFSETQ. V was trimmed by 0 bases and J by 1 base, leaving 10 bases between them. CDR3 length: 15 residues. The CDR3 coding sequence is TGCGCCAGCAGCTTGGTATGGGAAATCCAAGAGACCCAGTACTTC. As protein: CASSLVWEIQETQYF. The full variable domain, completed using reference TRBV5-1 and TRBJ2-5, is KAGVTQTPRYLIKTRGQQVTLSCSPISGHRSVSWYQQTPGQGLQFLFEYFSETQRNKGNFPGRFSGRQFSNSRSEMNVSTLELGDSALYLCASSLVWEIQETQYFGPGTRLLVL.